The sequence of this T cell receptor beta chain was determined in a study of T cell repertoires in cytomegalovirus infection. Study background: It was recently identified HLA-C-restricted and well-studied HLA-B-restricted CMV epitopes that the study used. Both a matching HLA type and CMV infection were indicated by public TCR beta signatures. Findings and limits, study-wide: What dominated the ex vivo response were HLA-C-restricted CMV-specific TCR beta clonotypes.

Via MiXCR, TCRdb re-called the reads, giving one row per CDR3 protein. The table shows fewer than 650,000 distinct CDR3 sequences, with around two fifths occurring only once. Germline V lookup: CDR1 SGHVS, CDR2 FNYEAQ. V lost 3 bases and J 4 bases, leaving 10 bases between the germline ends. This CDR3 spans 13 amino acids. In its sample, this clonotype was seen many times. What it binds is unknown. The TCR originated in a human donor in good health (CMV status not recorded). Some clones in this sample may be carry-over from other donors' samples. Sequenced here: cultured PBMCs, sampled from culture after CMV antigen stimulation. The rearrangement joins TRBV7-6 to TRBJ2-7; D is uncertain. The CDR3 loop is CASSLAVRYEQYF. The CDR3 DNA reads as TGTGCCAGCAGCTTGGCGGTCCGGTACGAGCAGTACTTC.